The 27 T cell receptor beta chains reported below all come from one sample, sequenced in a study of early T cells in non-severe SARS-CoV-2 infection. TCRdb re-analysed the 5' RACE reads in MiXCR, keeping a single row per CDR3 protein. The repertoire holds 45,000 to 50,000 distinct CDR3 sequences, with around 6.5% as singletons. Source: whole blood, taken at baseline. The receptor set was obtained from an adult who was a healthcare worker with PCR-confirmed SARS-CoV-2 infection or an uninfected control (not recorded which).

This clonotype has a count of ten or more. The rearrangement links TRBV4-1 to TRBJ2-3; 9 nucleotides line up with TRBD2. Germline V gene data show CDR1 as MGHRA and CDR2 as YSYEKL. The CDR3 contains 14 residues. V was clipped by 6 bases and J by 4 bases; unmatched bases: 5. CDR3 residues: CASRKAGGPDTQYF. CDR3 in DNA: TGCGCCAGCAGAAAAGCGGGGGGCCCAGATACGCAGTATTTT.

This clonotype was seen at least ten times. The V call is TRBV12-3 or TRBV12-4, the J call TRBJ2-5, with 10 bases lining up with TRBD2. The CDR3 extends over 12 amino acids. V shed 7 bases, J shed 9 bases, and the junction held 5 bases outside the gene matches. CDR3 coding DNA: TGTGCCAGCAAACCCAGCGGGGGGGCCCAGTACTTC. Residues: CASKPSGGAQYF.

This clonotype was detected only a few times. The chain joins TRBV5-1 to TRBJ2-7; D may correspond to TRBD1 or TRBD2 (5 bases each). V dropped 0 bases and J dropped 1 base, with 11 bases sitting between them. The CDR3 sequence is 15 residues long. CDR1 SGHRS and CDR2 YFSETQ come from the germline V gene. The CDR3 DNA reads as TGCGCCAGCAGCTTGGAATGGGACGGATCCTACGAGCAGTACTTC. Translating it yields CASSLEWDGSYEQYF.

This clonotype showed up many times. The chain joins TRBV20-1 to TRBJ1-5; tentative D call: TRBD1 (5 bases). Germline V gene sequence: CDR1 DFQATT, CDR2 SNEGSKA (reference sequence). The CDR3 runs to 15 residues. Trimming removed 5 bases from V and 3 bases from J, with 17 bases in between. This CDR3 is CSAYDRTFHNQPQHF. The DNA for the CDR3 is TGCAGTGCTTACGACAGAACCTTTCACAATCAGCCCCAGCATTTT.

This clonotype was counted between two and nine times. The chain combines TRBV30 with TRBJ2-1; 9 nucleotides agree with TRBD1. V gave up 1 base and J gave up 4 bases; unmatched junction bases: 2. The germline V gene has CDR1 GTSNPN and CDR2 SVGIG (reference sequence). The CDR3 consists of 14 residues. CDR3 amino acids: CAWSGGTGYNEQFF. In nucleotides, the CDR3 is TGTGCCTGGAGTGGCGGGACAGGGTACAATGAGCAGTTCTTC.

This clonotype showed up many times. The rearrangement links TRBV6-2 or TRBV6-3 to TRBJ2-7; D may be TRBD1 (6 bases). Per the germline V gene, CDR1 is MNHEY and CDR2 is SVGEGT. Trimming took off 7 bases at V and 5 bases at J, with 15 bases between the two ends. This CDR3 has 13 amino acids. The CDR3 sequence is CASNRGGWDEQYF. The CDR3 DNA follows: TGTGCCAGCAACAGAGGGGGTTGGGACGAGCAGTACTTC.

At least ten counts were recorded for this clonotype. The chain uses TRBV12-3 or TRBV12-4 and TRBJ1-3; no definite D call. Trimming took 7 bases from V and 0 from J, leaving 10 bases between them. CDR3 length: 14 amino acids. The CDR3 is CASTYSGSGNTIYF. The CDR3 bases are TGTGCCAGCACCTATAGCGGCTCTGGAAACACCATATATTTT.

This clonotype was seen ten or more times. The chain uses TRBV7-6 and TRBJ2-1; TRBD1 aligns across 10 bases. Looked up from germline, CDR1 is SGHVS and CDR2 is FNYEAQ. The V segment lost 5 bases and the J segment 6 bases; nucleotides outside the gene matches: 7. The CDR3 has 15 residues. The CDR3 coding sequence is TGTGCCAGCAGCCTCGAAGGGACAGGGGTCAATGAGCAGTTCTTC. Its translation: CASSLEGTGVNEQFF.

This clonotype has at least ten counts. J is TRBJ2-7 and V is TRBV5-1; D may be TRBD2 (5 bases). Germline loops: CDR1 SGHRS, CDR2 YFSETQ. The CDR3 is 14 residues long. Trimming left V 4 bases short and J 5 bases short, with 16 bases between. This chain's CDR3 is CASSPKLEGHEQYF. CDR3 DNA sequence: TGCGCCAGCAGCCCCAAACTAGAAGGGCACGAGCAGTACTTC.

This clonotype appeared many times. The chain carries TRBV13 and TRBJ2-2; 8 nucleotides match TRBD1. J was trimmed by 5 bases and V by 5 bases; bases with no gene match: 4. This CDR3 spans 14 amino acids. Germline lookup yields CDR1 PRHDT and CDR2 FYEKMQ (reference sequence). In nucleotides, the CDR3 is TGTGCCAGCAGCCAACAGGGGGGAACCGGGGAGCTGTTTTTT. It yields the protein CASSQQGGTGELFF.

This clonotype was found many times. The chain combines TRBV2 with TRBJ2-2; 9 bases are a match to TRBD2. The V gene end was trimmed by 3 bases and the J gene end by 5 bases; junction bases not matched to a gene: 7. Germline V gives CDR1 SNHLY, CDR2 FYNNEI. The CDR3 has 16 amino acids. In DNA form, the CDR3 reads TGTGCCAGCAGTGATATGATCCTAGCGGGGACCGGGGAGCTGTTTTTT. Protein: CASSDMILAGTGELFF.

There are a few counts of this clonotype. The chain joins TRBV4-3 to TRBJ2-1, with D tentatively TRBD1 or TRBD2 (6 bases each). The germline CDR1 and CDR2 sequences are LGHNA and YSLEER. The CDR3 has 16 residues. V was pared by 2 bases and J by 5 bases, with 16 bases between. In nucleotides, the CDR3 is TGCGCCAGCAGCCAATTATCCGGGGGCCCCGACAATGAGCAGTTCTTC. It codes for CASSQLSGGPDNEQFF.

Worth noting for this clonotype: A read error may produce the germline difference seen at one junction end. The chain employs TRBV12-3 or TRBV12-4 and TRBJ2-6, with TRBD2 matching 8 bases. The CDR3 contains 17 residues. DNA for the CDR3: TGTGCCAGCACGACTAGCGAGCCCTCCTCTGGGGCCAGCGTCCTGACTTTC. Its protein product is CASTTSEPSSGASVLTF.

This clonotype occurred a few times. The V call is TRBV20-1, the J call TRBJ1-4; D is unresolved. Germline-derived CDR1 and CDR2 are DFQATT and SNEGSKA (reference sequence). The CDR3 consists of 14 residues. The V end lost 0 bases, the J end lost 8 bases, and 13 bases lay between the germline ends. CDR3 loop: CSARDAGHIEKLFF. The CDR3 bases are TGCAGTGCTAGAGATGCCGGGCATATCGAAAAACTGTTTTTT.

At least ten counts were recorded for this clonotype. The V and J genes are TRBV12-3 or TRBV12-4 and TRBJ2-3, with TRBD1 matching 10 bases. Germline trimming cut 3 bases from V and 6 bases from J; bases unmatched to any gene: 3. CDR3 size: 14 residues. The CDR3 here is CASSFGTGDDTQYF. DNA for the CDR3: TGTGCCAGCAGTTTCGGGACAGGGGACGATACGCAGTATTTT.

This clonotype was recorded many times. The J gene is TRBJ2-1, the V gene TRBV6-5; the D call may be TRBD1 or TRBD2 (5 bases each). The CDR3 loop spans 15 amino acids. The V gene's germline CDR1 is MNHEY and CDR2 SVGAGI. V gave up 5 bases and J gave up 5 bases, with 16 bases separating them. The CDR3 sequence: CASSVPGPRHNEQFF. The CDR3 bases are TGTGCCAGCAGTGTTCCGGGACCACGCCACAATGAGCAGTTCTTC.

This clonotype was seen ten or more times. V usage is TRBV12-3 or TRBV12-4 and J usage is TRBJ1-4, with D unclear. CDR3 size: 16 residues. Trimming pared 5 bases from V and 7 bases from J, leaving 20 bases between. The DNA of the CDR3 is TGTGCCAGCAGTCCAAGAATCAGGAGTGTAAGTGAAAAACTGTTTTTT. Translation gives CASSPRIRSVSEKLFF.

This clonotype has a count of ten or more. For the CDR3, the DNA is TGTGCCAGCAGCTTCTGGACAGGGGGCAATCAGCCCCAGCATTTT. It encodes CASSFWTGGNQPQHF. This chain uses TRBV7-2 with TRBJ1-5, with 9 bases lining up with TRBD1. This CDR3 spans 15 amino acids. The germline V gene encodes CDR1 SGHTA and CDR2 FQGNSA. The V segment lost 3 bases and the J segment 2 bases; nucleotides outside the gene matches: 2.

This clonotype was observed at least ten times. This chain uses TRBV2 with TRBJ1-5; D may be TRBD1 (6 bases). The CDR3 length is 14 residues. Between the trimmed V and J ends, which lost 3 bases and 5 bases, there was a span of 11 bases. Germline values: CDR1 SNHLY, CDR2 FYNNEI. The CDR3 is CASSDWGPDQPQHF. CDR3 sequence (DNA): TGTGCCAGCAGTGATTGGGGGCCCGATCAGCCCCAGCATTTT.

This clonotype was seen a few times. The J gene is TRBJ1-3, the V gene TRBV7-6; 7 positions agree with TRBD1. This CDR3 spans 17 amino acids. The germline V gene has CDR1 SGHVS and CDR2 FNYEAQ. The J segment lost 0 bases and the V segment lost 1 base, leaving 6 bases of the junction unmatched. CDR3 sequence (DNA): TGTGCCAGCAGCTTAGGAATGGGACAGAGCTCTGGAAACACCATATATTTT. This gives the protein CASSLGMGQSSGNTIYF.

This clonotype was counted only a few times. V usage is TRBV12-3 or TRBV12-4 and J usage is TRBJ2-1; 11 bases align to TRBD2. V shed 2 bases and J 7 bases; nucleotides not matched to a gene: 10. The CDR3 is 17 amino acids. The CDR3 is CASSLTFSGGAQNEQFF. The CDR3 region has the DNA TGTGCCAGCAGTTTAACGTTTAGCGGGGGGGCTCAGAATGAGCAGTTCTTC.

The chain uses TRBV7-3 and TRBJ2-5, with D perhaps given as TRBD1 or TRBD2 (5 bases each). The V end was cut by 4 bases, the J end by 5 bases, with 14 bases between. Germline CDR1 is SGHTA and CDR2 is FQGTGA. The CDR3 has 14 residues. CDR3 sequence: CASSSPGRAETQYF. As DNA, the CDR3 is TGTGCCAGCAGCTCCCCGGGACGAGCGGAGACCCAGTACTTC.

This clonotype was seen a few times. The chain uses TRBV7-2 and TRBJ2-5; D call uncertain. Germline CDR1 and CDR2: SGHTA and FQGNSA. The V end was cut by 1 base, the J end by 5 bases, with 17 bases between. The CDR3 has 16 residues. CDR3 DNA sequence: TGTGCCAGCAGCTTAGAGGCCCAGCGTTTGGGGGAGACCCAGTACTTC. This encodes CASSLEAQRLGETQYF.

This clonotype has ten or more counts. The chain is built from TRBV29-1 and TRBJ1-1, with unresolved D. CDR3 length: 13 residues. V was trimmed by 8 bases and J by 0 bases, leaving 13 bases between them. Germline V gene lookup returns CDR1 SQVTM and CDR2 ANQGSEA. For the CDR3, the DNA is TGCAGCACGGACGGAACCGTGAACACTGAAGCTTTCTTT. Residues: CSTDGTVNTEAFF.

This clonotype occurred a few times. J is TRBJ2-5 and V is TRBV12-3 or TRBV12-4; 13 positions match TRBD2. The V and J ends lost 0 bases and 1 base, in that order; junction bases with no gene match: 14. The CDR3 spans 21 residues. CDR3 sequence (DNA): TGTGCCAGCAGTTTAGCCTACCCCTCGGGACTAGCGGGGAATCTCCAAGAGACCCAGTACTTC. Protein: CASSLAYPSGLAGNLQETQYF.

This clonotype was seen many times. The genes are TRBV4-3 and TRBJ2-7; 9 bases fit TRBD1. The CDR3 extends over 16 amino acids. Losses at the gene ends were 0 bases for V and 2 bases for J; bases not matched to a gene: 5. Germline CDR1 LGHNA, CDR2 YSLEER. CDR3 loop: CASSQDGGDRAYEQYF. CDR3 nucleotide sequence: TGCGCCAGCAGCCAAGATGGGGGGGACAGGGCCTACGAGCAGTACTTC.

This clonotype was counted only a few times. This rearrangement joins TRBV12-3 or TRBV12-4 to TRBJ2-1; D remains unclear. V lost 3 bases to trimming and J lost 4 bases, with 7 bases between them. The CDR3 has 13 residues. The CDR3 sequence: CASSFPSYNEQFF. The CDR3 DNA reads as TGTGCCAGCAGTTTCCCCAGTTACAATGAGCAGTTCTTC.